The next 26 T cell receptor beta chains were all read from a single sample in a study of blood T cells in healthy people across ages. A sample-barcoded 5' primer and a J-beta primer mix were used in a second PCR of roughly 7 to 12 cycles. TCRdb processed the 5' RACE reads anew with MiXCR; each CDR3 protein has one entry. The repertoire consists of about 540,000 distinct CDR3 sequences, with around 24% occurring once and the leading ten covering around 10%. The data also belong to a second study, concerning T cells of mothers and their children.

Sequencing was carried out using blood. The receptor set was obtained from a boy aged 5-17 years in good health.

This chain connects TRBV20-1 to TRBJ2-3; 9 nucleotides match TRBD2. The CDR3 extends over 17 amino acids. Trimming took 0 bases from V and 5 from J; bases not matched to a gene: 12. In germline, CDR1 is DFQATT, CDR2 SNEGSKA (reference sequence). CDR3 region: CSARDHSAGGPKDTQYF. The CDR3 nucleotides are TGCAGTGCTAGAGATCATTCGGCGGGAGGGCCGAAAGATACGCAGTATTTT.

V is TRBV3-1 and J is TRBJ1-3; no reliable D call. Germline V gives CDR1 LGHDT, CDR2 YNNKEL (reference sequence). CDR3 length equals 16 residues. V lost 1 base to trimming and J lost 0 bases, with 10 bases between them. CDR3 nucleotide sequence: TGTGCCAGCAGCCAAGCCGGACGGATCTCTGGAAACACCATATATTTT. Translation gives CASSQAGRISGNTIYF.

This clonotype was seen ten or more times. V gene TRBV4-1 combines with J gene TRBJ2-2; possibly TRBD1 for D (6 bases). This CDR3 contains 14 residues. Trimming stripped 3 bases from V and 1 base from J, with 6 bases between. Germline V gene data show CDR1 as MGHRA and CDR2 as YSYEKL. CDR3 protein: CASSQGQNTGELFF. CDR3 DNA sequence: TGCGCCAGCAGCCAGGGACAGAACACCGGGGAGCTGTTTTTT.

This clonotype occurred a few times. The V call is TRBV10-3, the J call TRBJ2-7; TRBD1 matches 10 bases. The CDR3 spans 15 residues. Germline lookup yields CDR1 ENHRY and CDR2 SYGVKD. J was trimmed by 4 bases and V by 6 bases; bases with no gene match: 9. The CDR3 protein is CAIRMTGGQEYEQYF. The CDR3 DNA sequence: TGTGCCATCAGGATGACAGGGGGCCAAGAATACGAGCAGTACTTC.

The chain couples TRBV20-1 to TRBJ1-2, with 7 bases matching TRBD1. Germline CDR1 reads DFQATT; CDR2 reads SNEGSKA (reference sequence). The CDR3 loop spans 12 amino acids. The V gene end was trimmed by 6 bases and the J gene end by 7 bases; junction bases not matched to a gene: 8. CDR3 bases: TGCAGTGCGGATCGAACAGGGGCTGGCTACACCTTC. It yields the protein CSADRTGAGYTF.

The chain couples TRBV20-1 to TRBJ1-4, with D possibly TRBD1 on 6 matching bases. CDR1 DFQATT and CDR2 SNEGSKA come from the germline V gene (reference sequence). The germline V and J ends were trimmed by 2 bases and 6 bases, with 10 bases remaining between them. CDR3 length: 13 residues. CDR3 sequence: CSARRDTDEKLFF. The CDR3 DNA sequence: TGCAGTGCTAGACGGGACACTGATGAAAAACTGTTTTTT.

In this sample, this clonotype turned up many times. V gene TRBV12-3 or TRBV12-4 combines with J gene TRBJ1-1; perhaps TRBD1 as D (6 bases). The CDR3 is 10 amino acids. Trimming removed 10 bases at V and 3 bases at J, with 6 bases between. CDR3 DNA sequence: TGTGCCACAGGGGACACTGAAGCTTTCTTT. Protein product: CATGDTEAFF.

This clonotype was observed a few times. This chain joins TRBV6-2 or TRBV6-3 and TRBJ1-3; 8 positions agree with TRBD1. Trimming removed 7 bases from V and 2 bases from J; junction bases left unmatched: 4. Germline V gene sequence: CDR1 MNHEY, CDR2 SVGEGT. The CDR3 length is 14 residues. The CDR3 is CASTVRGPGNTIYF. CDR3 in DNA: TGTGCCAGCACCGTCAGGGGGCCTGGAAACACCATATATTTT.

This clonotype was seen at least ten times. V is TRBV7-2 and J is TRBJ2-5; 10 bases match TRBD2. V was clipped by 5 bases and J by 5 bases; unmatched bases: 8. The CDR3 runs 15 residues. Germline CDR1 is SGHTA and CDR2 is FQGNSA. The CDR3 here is CASSPSGGPTETQYF. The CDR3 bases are TGTGCCAGCAGCCCTAGCGGGGGTCCCACGGAGACCCAGTACTTC.

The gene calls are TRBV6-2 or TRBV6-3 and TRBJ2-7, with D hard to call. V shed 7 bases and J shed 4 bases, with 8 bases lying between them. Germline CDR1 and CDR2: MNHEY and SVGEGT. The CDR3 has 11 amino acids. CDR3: CASKASYEQYF. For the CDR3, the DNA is TGTGCCAGCAAGGCCAGTTACGAGCAGTACTTC.

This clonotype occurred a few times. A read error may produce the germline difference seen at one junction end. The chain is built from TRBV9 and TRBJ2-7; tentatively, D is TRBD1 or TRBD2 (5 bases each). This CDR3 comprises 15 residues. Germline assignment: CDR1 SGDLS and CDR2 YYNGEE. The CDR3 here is CAGSVDGGPSYEQYF. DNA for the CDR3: TGTGCCGGCAGCGTAGATGGGGGACCCTCGTACGAGCAGTACTTC. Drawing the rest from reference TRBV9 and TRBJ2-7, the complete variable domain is DSGVTQTPKHLITATGQRVTLRCSPRSGDLSVYWYQQSLDQGLQFLIQYYNGEERAKGNILERFSAQQFPDLHSELNLSSLELGDSALYFCAGSVDGGPSYEQYFGPGTRLTVT.

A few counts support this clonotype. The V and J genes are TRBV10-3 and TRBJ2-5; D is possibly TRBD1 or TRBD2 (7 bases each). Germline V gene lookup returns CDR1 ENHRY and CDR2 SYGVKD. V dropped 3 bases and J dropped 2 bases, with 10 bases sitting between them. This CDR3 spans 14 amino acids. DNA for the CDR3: TGTGCCATCAGTGACCAGGGGGGGCAAGAGACCCAGTACTTC. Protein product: CAISDQGGQETQYF.

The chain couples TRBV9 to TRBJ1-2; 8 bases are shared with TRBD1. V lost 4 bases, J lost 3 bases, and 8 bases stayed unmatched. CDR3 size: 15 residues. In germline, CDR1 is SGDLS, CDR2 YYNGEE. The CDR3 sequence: CASSSRTGLHYGYTF. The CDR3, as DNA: TGTGCCAGCAGCTCGCGGACAGGGCTACACTATGGCTACACCTTC.

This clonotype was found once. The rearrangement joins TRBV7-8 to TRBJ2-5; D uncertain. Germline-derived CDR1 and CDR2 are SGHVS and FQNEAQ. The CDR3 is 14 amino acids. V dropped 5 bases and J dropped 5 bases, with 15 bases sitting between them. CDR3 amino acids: CASSRVLGSETQYF. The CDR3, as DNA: TGTGCCAGCAGCCGGGTCCTAGGGTCGGAGACCCAGTACTTC.

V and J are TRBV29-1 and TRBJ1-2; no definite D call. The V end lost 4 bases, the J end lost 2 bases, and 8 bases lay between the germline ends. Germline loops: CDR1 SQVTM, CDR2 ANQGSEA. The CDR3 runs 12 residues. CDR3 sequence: CSVVPGNYGYTF. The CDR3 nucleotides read TGCAGCGTTGTACCCGGGAACTATGGCTACACCTTC.

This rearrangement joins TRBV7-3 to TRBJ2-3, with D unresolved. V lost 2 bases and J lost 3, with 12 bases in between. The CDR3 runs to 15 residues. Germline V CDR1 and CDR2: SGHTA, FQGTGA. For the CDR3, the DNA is TGTGCCAGCAGCTTACTAATAAGTCCGACAGATACGCAGTATTTT. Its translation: CASSLLISPTDTQYF.

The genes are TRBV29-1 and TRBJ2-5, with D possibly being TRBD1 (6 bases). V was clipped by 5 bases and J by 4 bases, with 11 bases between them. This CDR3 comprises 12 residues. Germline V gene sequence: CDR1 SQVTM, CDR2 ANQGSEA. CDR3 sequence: CSVQQGLETQYF. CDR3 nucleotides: TGCAGCGTTCAACAGGGTTTAGAGACCCAGTACTTC.

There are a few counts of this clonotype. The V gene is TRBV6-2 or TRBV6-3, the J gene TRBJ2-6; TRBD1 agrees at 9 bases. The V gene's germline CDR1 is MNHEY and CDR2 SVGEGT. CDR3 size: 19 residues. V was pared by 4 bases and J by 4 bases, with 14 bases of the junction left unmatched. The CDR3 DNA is TGTGCCAGCAGTTCGGGGCCTAACGGGACAGGGCCGGGGGCCAACGTCCTGACTTTC. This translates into CASSSGPNGTGPGANVLTF.

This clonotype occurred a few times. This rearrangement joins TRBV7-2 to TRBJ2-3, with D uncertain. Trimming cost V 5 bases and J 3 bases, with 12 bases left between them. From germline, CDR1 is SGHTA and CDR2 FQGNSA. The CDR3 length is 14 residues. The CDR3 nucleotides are TGTGCCAGCAGCGACCTTAGGCGGACAGATACGCAGTATTTT. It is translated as CASSDLRRTDTQYF.

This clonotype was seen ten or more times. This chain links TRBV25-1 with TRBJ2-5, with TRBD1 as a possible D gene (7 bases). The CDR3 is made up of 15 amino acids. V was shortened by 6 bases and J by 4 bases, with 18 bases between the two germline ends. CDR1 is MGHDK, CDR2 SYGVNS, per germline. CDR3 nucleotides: TGTGCCAGCAGCCCCAGGGGGAGGTTCTCAGAGACCCAGTACTTC. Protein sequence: CASSPRGRFSETQYF.

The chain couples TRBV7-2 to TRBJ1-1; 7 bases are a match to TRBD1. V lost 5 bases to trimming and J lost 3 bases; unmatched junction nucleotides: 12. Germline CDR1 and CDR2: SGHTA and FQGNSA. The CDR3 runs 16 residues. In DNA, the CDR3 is TGTGCCAGCAGCCTAGGCCCACAGGGGACCCACACTGAAGCTTTCTTT. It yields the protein CASSLGPQGTHTEAFF.

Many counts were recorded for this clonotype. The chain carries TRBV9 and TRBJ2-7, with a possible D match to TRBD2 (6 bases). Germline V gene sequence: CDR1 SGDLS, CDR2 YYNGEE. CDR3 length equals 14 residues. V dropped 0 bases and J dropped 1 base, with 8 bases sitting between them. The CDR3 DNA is TGTGCCAGCAGCGTAGAGGAGGGTTCCTACGAGCAGTACTTC. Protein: CASSVEEGSYEQYF.

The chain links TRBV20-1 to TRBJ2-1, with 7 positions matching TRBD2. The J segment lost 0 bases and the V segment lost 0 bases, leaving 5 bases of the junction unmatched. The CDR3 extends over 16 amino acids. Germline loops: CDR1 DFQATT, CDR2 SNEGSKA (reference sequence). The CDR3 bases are TGCAGTGCTAGAGATTCTAGCGGAAACTCCTACAATGAGCAGTTCTTC. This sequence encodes CSARDSSGNSYNEQFF.

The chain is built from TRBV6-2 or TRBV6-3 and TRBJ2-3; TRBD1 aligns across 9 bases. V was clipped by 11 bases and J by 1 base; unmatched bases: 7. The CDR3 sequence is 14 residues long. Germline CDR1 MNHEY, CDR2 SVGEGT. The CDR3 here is CAARRDRGTDTQYF. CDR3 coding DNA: TGTGCCGCGAGAAGGGACAGGGGCACAGATACGCAGTATTTT.

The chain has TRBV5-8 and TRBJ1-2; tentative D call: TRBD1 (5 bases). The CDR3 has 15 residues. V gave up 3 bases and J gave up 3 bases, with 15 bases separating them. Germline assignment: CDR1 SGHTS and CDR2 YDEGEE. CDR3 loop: CASSWGRVVDYGYTF. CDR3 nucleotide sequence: TGTGCCAGCAGCTGGGGCCGAGTGGTGGACTATGGCTACACCTTC.

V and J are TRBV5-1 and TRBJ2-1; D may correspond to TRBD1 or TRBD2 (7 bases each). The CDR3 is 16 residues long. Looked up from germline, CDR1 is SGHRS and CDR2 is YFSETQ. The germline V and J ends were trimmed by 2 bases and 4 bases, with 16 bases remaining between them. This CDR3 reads CASSLQGLAVYNEQFF. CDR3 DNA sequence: TGCGCCAGCAGCTTACAGGGGCTAGCGGTGTACAATGAGCAGTTCTTC. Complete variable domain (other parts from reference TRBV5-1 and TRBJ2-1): KAGVTQTPRYLIKTRGQQVTLSCSPISGHRSVSWYQQTPGQGLQFLFEYFSETQRNKGNFPGRFSGRQFSNSRSEMNVSTLELGDSALYLCASSLQGLAVYNEQFFGPGTRLTVL.